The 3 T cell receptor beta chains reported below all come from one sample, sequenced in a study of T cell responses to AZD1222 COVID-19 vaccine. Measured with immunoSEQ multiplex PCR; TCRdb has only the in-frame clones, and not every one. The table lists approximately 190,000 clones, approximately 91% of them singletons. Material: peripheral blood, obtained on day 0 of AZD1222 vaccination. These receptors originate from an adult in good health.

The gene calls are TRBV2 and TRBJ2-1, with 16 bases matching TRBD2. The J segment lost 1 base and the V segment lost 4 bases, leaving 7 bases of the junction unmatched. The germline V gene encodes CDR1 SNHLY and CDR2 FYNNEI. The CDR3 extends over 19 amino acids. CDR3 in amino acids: CASSGGLAGGPRSYNEQFF. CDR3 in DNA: TGTGCCAGCAGTGGGGGACTAGCGGGAGGGCCTCGATCCTACAATGAGCAGTTCTTC.

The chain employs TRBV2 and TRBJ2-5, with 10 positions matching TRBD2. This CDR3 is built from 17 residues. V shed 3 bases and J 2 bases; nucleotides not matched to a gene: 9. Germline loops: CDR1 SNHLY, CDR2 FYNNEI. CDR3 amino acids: CASSDVILAGEQETQYF. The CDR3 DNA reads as TGTGCCAGCAGTGACGTCATCCTAGCGGGGGAACAAGAGACCCAGTACTTC.

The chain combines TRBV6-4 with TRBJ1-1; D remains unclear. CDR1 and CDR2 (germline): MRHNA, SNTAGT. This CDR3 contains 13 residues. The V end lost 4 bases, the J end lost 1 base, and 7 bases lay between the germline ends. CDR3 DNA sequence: TGTGCCAGCAGTGCCTCTGGGAACACTGAAGCTTTCTTT. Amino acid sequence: CASSASGNTEAFF.